These 9 T cell receptor beta chains share one sample of origin, sequenced in a study of blood T cell repertoires in COVID-19. Clones were sequenced by immunoSEQ multiplex PCR, and TCRdb holds only the in-frame ones, with some missing. The top ten clones hold 6.9% of a sample with about 190,000 clones, 70% to 90% of them seen once. The material sequenced was peripheral blood. The receptors shown here come from a man of 80 years or more with COVID-19, enrolled during active disease.

This chain links TRBV6-2 or TRBV6-3 with TRBJ1-6; 8 bases are shared with TRBD1. The germline V gene encodes CDR1 MNHEY and CDR2 SVGEGT. With V trimmed by 6 bases and J by 8 bases, 12 bases remained unmatched. This CDR3 has 16 amino acids. The CDR3 coding sequence is TGTGCCAGCAGCCCCCGGGACAGGCTTGCGTATTCACCCCTCCACTTT. Translated: CASSPRDRLAYSPLHF.

V usage is TRBV6-5 and J usage is TRBJ1-2; perhaps TRBD1 as D (5 bases). Germline CDR1 and CDR2: MNHEY and SVGAGI. There are 13 residues in the CDR3. Deletions cut 5 bases from V and 3 bases from J, with 10 bases between. CDR3 DNA sequence: TGTGCCAGCAGTCCCAGGGTTGACTATGGCTACACCTTC. Its translation: CASSPRVDYGYTF.

The rearrangement links TRBV19 to TRBJ1-2; 7 positions agree with TRBD1. The junction had 2 bases not matched to a gene; V was cut back by 3 bases and J by 4 bases. CDR3 length: 13 residues. The germline CDR1 and CDR2 sequences are LNHDA and SQIVND (reference sequence). The CDR3 spells CASSMGTAYGYTF. The CDR3 DNA follows: TGTGCCAGTAGTATGGGGACAGCCTATGGCTACACCTTC.

The chain has TRBV15 and TRBJ2-5, with 9 positions matching TRBD1. Germline V gives CDR1 LNHNV, CDR2 YYDKDF (reference sequence). The CDR3 length is 14 residues. With 6 bases clipped from V and 6 bases from J, the junction kept 8 bases outside the gene matches. The CDR3 sequence is CATSKQGAQQTQYF. In nucleotides, the CDR3 is TGTGCCACCAGTAAACAGGGGGCTCAACAGACCCAGTACTTC.

The V call is TRBV11-3, the J call TRBJ2-1; 7 nucleotides agree with TRBD2. V was clipped by 5 bases and J by 4 bases; unmatched bases: 17. CDR1 SGHNT and CDR2 YENEEA come from the germline V gene. This CDR3 region has 18 residues. Written as DNA, the CDR3 is TGTGCCAGCAGCCCCGCCAGAGGGCGGACTAGTTATTACAATGAGCAGTTCTTC. It codes for CASSPARGRTSYYNEQFF.

This chain connects TRBV19 to TRBJ2-5; 7 bases map to TRBD1. The CDR3 extends over 15 amino acids. With V trimmed by 5 bases and J by 2 bases, 8 bases remained unmatched. Germline CDR1 is LNHDA and CDR2 is SQIVND (reference sequence). The CDR3 DNA is TGTGCCAGTAGTCTTTCGACAGGGACACAAGAGACCCAGTACTTC. Amino acid sequence: CASSLSTGTQETQYF.

The chain recombines TRBV4-2 with TRBJ1-2; D possibly corresponds to TRBD1 (5 bases). The germline V and J ends were trimmed by 3 bases and 1 base, with 9 bases remaining between them. This CDR3 region has 14 residues. The germline V gene encodes CDR1 LGHNA and CDR2 YNFKEQ. The DNA of the CDR3 is TGTGCCAGCAGCCATCAAGACAGTAACTATGGCTACACCTTC. Protein product: CASSHQDSNYGYTF.

CDR3 nucleotide sequence: TGCGCCAGCAGCTTAGTCCAGGGGGCCGGCGGGGAGCTGTTTTTT. It yields the protein CASSLVQGAGGELFF. V is TRBV5-1 and J is TRBJ2-2, with 8 bases fitting TRBD1. This CDR3 contains 15 residues. Trimming cost V 2 bases and J 7 bases; bases outside gene matches: 7. The V gene's germline CDR1 is SGHRS and CDR2 YFSETQ.

The chain joins TRBV13 to TRBJ2-5, with D unclear. V lost 2 bases, J lost 4 bases, and 8 bases lay in between. There are 13 residues in the CDR3. Per germline, CDR1 PRHDT and CDR2 FYEKMQ (reference sequence). The DNA of the CDR3 is TGTGCCAGCAGCTTAAGACAAGGAGAGACCCAGTACTTC. Protein sequence: CASSLRQGETQYF.